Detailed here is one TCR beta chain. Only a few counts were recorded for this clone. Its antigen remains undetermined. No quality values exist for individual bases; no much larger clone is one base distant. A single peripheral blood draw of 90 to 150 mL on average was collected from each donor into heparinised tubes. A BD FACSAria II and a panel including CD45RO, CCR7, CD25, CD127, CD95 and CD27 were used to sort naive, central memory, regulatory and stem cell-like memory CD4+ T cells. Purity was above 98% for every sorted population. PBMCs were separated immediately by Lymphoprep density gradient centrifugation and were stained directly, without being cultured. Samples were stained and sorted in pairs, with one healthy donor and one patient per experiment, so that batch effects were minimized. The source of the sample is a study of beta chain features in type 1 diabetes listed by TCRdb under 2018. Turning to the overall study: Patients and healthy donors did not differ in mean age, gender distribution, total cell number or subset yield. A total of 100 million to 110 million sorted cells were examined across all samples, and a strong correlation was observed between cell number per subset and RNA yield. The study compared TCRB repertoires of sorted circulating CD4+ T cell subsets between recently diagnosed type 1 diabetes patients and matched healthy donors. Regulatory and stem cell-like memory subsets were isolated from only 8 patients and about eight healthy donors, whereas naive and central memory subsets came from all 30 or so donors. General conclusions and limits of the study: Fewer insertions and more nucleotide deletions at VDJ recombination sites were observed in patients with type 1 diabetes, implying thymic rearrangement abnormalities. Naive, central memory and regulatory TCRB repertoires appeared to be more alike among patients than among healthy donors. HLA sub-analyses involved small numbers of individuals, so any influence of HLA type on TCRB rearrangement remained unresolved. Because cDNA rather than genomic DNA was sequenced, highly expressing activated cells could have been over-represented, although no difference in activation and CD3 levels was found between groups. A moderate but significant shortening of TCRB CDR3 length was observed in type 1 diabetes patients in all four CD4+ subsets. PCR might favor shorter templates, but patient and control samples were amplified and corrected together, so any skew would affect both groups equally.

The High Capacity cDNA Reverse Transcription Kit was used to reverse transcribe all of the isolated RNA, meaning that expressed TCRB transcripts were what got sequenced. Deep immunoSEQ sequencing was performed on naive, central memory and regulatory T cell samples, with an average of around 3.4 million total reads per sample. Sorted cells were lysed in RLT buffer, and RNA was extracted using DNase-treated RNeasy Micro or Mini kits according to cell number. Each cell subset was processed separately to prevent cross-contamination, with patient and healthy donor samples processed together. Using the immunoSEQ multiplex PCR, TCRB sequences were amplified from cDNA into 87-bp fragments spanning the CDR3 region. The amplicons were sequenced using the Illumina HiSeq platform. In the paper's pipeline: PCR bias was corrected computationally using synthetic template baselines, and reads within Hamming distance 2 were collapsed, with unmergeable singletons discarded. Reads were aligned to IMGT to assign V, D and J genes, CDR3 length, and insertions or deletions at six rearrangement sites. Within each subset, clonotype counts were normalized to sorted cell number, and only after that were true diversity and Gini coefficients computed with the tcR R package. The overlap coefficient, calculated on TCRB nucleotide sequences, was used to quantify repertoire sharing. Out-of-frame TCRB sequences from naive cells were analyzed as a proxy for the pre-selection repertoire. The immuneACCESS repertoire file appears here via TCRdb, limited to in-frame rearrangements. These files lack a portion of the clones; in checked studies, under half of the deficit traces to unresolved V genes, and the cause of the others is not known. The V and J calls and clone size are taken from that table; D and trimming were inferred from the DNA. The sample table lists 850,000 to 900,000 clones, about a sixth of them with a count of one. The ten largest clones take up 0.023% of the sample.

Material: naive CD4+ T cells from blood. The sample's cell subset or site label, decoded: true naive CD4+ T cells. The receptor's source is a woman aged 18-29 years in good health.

The nucleotides read TGTGCCAGCAGCCCGCGTTCACTAGCGGGAGATACGCAGTATTTT. Its protein reads: CASSPRSLAGDTQYF. The chain was built from TRBV9 and TRBJ2-3; 9 bases in the middle match TRBD2. Its CDR3 holds 15 amino acids, cysteine through phenylalanine. Only the CDR3 DNA is retained, 45 bases long and in frame from the first base. The germline V gene supplies CDR1 SGDLS and CDR2 YYNGEE. The germline V and J ends show losses of 4 bases and 5 bases respectively, and no gene match explains 8 bases of the junction.